This T cell receptor beta chain was retrieved from a study of OX40 agonist ivuxolimab in advanced cancers. The wider study: In three patients, partial responses were observed, one with hepatocellular carcinoma and two with cutaneous melanoma.

This clone appeared once. The antigen is not known. General study results and limits: Both CD4+ and CD8+ T cell populations in blood had undergone clonal expansion by week 6 at 0.1 to 3.0 mg/kg.

Profiling relied on immunoSEQ multiplex PCR, and the TCRdb table lists in-frame clones only, not all of them. The profile shows tens of thousands of clones, about 93% of them singletons. This sequence was found in an adult with an advanced solid tumor such as melanoma, head and neck, liver or kidney cancer. The sequencing used CD4+ or CD8+ T cells sorted from blood, collected in a trial of the OX40 agonist ivuxolimab.

CDR3 DNA: TGTGCCAGCAGCCTGACAGGGGGGAACACTGAAGCTTTCTTT. Translating gives CASSLTGGNTEAFF. This chain links TRBV25-1 with TRBJ1-1; 9 bases match TRBD1. V gave up 6 bases and J gave up 1 base; unmatched junction bases: 3. The CDR3 is made up of 14 amino acids. Looked up from germline, CDR1 is MGHDK and CDR2 is SYGVNS.